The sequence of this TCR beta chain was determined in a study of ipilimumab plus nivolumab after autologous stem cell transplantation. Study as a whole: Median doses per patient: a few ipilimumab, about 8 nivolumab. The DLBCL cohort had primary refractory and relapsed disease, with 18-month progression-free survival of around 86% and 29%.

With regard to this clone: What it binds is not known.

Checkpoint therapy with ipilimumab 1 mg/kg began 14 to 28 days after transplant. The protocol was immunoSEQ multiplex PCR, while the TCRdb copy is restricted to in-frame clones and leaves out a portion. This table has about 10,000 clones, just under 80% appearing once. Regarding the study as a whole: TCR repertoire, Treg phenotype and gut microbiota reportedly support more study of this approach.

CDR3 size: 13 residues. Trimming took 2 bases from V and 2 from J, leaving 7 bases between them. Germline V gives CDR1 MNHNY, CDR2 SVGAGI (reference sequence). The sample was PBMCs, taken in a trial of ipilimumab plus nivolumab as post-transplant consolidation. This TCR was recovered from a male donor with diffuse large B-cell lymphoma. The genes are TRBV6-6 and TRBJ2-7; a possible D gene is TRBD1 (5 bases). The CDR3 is CASSYQGPYEQYF. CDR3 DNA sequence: TGTGCCAGCAGTTACCAGGGCCCCTACGAGCAGTACTTC.